This T cell receptor (beta chain) stems from a study of shared clonotypes between healthy human individuals. TCRdb's table, derived via immunoSEQ multiplex PCR, lists solely in-frame clones and lacks some. The sample includes hundreds of thousands of clones, 90% to 97% seen only once; the top ten take about 0.054%. Study-level points and caveats: A generally larger estimated richness was seen in naive subsets than in memory subsets. Genetic and exposure-history diversity was limited by the small donor number. Some clonotypes were shared by all four sorted-subset donors, while others were not shared. The non-shared ones had lower generation probabilities than the shared ones.

A CD45RA-negative memory subset and a CD45RA+ naive subset were separated from the CD4+ cells. Trimming took 6 bases from V and 7 from J; bases not matched to a gene: 8. The CDR3 loop spans 16 amino acids. In germline, CDR1 is SNHLY, CDR2 FYNNEI. Comments on this clone: Its target is unknown.

This rearrangement joins TRBV2 to TRBJ2-2; 13 bases fit TRBD2. This receptor was identified in a young woman in good health. Material: naive CD4+ T cells sorted from blood. The subset here: CD45RA+ positively selected. In nucleotides, the CDR3 is TGTGCCAGCAGCCGGACTAGCGGGAGAGGGATCGGGGAGCTGTTTTTT. As protein: CASSRTSGRGIGELFF.